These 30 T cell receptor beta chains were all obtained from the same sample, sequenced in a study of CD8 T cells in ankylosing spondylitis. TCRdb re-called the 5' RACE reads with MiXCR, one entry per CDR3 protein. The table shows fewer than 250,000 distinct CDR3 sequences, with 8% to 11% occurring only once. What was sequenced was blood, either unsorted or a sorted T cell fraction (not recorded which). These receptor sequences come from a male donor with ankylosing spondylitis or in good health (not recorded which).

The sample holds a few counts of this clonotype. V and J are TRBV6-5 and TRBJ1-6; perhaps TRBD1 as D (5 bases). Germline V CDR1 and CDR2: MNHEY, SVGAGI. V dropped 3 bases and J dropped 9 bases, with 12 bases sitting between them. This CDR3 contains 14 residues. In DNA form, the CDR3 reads TGTGCCAGCAGTTATGAGGGGTTCAGTTCACCCCTCCACTTT. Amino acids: CASSYEGFSSPLHF.

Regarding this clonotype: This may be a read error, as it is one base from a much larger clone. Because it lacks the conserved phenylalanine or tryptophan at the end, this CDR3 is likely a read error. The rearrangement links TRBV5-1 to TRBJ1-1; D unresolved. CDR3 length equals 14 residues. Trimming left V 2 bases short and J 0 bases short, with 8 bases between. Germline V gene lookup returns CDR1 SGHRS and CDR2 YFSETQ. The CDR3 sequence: CASSFGSMNTEAFL. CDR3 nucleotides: TGCGCCAGCAGCTTCGGGAGCATGAACACTGAAGCTTTCTTA.

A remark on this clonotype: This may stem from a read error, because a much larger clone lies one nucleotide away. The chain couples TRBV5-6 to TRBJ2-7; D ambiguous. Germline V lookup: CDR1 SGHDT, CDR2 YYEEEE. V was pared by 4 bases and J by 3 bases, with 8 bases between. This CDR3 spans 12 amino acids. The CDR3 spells CASSIRNYEQYF. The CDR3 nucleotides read TGTGCCAGCAGCATTCGGAACTACGAGCAGTACTTC.

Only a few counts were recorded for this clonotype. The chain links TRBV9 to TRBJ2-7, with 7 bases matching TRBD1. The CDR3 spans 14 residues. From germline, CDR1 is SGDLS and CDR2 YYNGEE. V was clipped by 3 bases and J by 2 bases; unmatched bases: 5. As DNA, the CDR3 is TGTGCCAGCAGCGAAAGACAGGGTGCCTACGAGCAGTACTTC. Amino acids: CASSERQGAYEQYF.

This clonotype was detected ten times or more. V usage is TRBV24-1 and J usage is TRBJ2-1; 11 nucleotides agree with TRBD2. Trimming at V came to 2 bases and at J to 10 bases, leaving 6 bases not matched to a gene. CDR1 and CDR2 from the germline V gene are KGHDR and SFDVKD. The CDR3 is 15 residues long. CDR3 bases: TGTGCCACCAGTGATTGGGGGACTAGCGGAGAAGAGCAGTTCTTC. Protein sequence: CATSDWGTSGEEQFF.

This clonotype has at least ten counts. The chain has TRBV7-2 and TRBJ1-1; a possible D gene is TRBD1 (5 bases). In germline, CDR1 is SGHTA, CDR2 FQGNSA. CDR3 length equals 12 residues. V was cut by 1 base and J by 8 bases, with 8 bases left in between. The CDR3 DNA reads TGTGCCAGCAGCTTAGTGGGGCGCGAAGCTTTCTTT. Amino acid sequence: CASSLVGREAFF.

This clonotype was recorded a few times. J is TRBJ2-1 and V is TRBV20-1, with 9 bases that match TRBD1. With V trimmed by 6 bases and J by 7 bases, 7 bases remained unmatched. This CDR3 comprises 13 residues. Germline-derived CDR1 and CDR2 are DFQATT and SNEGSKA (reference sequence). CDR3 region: CSAFGQGSNEQFF. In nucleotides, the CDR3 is TGCAGTGCCTTCGGACAGGGGAGTAATGAGCAGTTCTTC.

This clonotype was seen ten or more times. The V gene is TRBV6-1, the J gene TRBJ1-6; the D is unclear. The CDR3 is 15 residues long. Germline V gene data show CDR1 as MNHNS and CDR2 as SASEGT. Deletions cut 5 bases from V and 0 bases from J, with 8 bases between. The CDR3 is CASSRGVSYNSPLHF. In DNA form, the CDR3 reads TGTGCCAGCAGTCGGGGAGTCTCCTATAATTCACCCCTCCACTTT.

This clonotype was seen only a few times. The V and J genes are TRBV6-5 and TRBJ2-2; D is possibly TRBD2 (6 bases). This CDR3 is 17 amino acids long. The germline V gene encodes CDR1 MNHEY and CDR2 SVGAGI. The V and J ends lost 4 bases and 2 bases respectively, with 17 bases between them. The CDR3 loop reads CASSWDLAGLNTGELFF. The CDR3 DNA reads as TGTGCCAGCAGTTGGGACCTGGCGGGACTCAACACCGGGGAGCTGTTTTTT.

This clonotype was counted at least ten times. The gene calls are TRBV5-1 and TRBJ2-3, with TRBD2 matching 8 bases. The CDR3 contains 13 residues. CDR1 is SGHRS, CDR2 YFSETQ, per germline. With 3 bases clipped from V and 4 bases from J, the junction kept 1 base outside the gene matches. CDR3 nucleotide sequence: TGCGCCAGCAGCTCGGGGGGGTCAGATACGCAGTATTTT. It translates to CASSSGGSDTQYF. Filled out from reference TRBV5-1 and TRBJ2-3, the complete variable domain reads KAGVTQTPRYLIKTRGQQVTLSCSPISGHRSVSWYQQTPGQGLQFLFEYFSETQRNKGNFPGRFSGRQFSNSRSEMNVSTLELGDSALYLCASSSGGSDTQYFGPGTRLTVL.

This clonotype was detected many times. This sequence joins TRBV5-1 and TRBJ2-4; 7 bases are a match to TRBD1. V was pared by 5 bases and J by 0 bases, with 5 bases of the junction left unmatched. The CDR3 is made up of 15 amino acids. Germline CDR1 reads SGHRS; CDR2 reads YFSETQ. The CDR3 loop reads CASRPGTAAKNIQYF. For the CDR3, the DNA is TGCGCCAGCAGGCCCGGGACAGCAGCCAAAAACATTCAGTACTTC.

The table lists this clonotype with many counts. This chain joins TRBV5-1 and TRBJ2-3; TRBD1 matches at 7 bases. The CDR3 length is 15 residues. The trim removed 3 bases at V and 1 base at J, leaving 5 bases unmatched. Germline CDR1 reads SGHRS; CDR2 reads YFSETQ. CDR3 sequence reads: CASSSNGQGTDTQYF. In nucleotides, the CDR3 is TGCGCCAGCAGCTCTAACGGACAGGGCACAGATACGCAGTATTTT.

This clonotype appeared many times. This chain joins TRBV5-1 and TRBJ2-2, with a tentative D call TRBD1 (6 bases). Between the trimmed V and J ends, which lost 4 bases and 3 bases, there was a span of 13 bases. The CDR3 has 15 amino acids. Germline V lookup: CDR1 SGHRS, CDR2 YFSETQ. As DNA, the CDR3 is TGCGCCAGCAGCCCGACAGGCCAAGACACCGGGGAGCTGTTTTTT. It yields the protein CASSPTGQDTGELFF.

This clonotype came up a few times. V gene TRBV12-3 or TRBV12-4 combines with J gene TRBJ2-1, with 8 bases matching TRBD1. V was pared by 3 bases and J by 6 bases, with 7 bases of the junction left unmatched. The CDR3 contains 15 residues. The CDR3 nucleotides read TGTGCCAGCAGTTTGGAACAGGGGGGAATCAATGAGCAGTTCTTC. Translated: CASSLEQGGINEQFF.

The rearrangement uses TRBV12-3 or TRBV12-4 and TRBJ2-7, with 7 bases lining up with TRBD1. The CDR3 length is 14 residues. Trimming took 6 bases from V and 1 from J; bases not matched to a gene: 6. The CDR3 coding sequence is TGTGCCAGCAGCCCGGGACAGATTTCCTACGAGCAGTACTTC. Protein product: CASSPGQISYEQYF.

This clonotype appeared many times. The CDR3 region has the DNA TGTGCCAGCAGTTCCCCGACAGGGGGCTTTTGGACCCAGTACTTC. Its protein is CASSSPTGGFWTQYF. The rearrangement joins TRBV12-3 or TRBV12-4 to TRBJ2-5, with 10 positions matching TRBD1. The CDR3 has 15 residues. The trim removed 4 bases at V and 7 bases at J, leaving 9 bases unmatched.

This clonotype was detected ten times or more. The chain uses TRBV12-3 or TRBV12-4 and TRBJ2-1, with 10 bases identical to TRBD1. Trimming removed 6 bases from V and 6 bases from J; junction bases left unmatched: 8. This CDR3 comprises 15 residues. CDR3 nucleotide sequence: TGTGCCAGCAGCTACCCGGGACAGGGGACCAATGAGCAGTTCTTC. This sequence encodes CASSYPGQGTNEQFF.

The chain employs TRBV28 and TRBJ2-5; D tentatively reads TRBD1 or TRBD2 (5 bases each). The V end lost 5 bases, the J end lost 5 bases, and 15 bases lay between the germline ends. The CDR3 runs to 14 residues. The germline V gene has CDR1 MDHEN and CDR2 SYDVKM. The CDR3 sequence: CASSPPRGRETQYF. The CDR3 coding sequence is TGTGCCAGCAGTCCCCCGAGGGGCCGTGAGACCCAGTACTTC.

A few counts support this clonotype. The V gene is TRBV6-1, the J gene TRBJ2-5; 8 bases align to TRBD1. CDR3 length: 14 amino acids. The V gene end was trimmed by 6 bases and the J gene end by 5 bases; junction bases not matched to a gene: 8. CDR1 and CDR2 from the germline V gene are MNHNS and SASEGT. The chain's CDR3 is CASSQWTGRETQYF. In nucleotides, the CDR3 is TGTGCCAGCAGCCAATGGACAGGGAGGGAGACCCAGTACTTC.

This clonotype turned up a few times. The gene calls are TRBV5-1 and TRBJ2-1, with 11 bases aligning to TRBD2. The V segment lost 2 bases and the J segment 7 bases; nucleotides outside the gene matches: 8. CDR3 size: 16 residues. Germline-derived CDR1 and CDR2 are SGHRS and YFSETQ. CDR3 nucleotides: TGCGCCAGCAGCTTCGGGAGACTAGCGGGGTCAAATGAGCAGTTCTTC. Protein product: CASSFGRLAGSNEQFF.

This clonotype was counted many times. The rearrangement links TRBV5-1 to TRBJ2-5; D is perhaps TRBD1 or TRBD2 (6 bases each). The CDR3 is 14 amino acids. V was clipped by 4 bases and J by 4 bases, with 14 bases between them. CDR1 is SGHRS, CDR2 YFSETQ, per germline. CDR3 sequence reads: CASSPVGGRETQYF. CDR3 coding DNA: TGCGCCAGCAGCCCTGTAGGGGGGAGAGAGACCCAGTACTTC.

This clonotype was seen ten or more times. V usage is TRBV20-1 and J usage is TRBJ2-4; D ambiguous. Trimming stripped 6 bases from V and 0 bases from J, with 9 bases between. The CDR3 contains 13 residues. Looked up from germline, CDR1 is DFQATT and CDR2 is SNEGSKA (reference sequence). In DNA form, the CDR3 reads TGCAGTGCAGTTTATCTAGCCAAAAACATTCAGTACTTC. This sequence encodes CSAVYLAKNIQYF.

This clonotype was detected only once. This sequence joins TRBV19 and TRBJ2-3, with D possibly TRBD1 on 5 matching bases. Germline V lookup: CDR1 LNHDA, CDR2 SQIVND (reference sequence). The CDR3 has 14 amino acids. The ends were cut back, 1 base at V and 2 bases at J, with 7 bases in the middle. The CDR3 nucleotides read TGTGCCAGTAGTATAGGACAGAACACAGATACGCAGTATTTT. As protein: CASSIGQNTDTQYF.

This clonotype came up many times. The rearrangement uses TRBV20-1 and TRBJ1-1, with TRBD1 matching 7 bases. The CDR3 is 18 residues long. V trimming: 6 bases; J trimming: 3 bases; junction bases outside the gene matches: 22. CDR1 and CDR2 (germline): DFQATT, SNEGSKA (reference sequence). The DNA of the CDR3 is TGCAGTGCGAGCGACACAGGGGATTCCTTTTGGGGGGACACTGAAGCTTTCTTT. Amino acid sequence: CSASDTGDSFWGDTEAFF.

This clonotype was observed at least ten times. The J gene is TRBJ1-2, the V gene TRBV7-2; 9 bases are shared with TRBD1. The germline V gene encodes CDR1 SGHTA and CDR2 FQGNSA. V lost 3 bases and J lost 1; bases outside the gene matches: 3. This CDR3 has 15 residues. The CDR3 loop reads CASSLQTGGNYGYTF. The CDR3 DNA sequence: TGTGCCAGCAGCTTGCAGACAGGGGGTAACTATGGCTACACCTTC.

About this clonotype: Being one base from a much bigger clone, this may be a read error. CDR3 protein: CASRPPNTGVLFF. CDR3 nucleotide sequence: TGTGCCAGCAGACCCCCGAACACCGGGGTGCTATTTTTT. The rearrangement joins TRBV12-3 or TRBV12-4 to TRBJ2-2; D may be TRBD2 (5 bases). The CDR3 totals 13 residues. The V gene lost 6 bases and the J gene lost 17 bases, with 22 bases spanning the gap.

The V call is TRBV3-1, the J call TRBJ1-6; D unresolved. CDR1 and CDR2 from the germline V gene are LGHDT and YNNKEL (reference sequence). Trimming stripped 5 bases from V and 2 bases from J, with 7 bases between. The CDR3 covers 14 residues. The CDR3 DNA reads TGTGCCAGCAGCTACGGAACCTATAATTCACCCCTCCACTTT. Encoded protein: CASSYGTYNSPLHF. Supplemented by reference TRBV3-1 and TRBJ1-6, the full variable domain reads DTAVSQTPKYLVTQMGNDKSIKCEQNLGHDTMYWYKQDSKKFLKIMFSYNNKELIINETVPNRFSPKSPDKAHLNLHINSLELGDSAVYFCASSYGTYNSPLHFGNGTRLTVT.

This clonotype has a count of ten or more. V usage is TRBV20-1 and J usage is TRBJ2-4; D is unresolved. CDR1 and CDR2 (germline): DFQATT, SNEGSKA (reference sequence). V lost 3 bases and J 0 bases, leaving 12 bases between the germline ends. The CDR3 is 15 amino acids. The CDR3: CSARPSDGAKNIQYF. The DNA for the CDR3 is TGCAGTGCTAGGCCGTCCGACGGAGCCAAAAACATTCAGTACTTC.

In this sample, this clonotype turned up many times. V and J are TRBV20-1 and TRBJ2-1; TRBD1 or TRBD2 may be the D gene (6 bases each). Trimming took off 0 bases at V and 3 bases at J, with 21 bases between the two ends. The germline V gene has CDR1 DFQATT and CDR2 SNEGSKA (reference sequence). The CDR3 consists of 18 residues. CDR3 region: CSARDVGGGIKNYNEQFF. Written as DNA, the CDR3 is TGCAGTGCTAGAGATGTAGGAGGGGGAATAAAGAACTACAATGAGCAGTTCTTC.

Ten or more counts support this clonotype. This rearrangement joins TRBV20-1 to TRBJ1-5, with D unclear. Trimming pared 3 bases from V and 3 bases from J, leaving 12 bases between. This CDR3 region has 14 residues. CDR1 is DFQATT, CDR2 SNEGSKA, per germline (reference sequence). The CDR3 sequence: CSARSGLDNQPQHF. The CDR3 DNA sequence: TGCAGTGCTAGGAGCGGTTTGGACAATCAGCCCCAGCATTTT.